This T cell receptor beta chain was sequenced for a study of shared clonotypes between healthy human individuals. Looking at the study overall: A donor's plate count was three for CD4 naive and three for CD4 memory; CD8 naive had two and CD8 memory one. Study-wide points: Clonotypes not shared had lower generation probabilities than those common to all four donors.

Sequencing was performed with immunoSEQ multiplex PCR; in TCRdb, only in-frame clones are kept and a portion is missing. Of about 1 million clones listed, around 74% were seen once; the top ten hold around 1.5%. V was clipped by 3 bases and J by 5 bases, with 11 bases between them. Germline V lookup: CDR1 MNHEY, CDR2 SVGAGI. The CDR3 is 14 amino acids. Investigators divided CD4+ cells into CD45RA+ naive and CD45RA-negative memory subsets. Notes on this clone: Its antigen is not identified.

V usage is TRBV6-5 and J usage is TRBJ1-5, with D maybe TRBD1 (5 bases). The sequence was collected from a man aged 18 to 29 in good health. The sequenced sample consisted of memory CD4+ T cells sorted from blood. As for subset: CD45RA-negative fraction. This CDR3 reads CASSYGAGYQPQHF. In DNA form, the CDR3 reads TGTGCCAGCAGTTATGGGGCAGGATATCAGCCCCAGCATTTT.